This T cell receptor beta chain came from a study of T cell changes during pregnancy in multiple sclerosis (dated by TCRdb to the late 2010s). In terms of the full investigation: Changes in the T cell repertoire over the course of pregnancy were examined in this study in women with multiple sclerosis.

Details on this clone: No antigen is known for it. Qualities for individual bases were not recorded, and no much larger clone is one base off.

Including the terminal cysteine and phenylalanine, the CDR3 comprises 15 residues. The CDR3 DNA has 45 bases and is translated from base 1. The trim is 2 bases for V and 1 base for J, with a gap of 11 bases between the germline ends. The germline V gene gives CDR1 as SGHTA and CDR2 as FQGNSA. Receptor amplification or capture employed the immunoSEQ multiplex PCR assay. The clones in this table, taken by TCRdb from immuneACCESS, are in-frame only. Not every clone is retained; where verified, under half of the shortfall comes from an unresolved V gene, and the cause of the rest is unknown. The sample records roughly 45,000 clones, almost 90% of which are singletons. The ten largest clones represent about 4.5% of the sample.

The specimen comprised peripheral blood, sampled in the second trimester of pregnancy. The chain is encoded by TRBV7-2 joined to TRBJ2-5; the D segment could be TRBD2, given 7 matching bases. This TCR was recovered from a female donor in good health, enrolled as a control in a pregnancy study. The CDR3 here reads CASSLRRGGQETQYF. The nucleotide sequence reads TGTGCCAGCAGCTTAAGAAGGGGGGGCCAAGAGACCCAGTACTTC.